The 15 T cell receptor beta chains listed next were all sequenced from one sample in a study of Ad26.COV2.S vaccination and SARS-CoV-2 variants. The repertoire was sequenced with immunoSEQ multiplex PCR; TCRdb's copy has only in-frame clones and lacks some. Here the sample spans 400,000 to 500,000 clones, approximately 90% being singletons. Treatment of the sample: some 19 received Ad26.COV2.S at low or high dose, single or two shots; 5 received placebo; per-sample allocation not given. On day 63 after the first injection, vaccine and placebo recipients gave samples. The specimen was peripheral blood, collected in a trial of Ad26.COV2.S vaccine versus placebo. The receptors come from a person between 18 and 60 years old who received the Ad26.COV2.S COVID-19 vaccine or a placebo.

This chain joins TRBV2 and TRBJ2-3; TRBD2 agrees at 13 bases. The germline CDR1 and CDR2 sequences are SNHLY and FYNNEI. The CDR3 loop spans 14 amino acids. With V trimmed by 4 bases and J by 7 bases, 2 bases remained unmatched. CDR3 in DNA: TGTGCCAGCAGTGGACTAGCGGGGGGTTATACGCAGTATTTT. Protein: CASSGLAGGYTQYF.

The chain links TRBV3-1 (or the pseudogene TRBV3-2) to TRBJ1-5; possibly TRBD1 for D (5 bases). V lost 0 bases and J lost 9, with 12 bases in between. CDR1 is LGHDT, CDR2 YNNKEL, per germline (reference sequence). The length of the CDR3 is 14 residues. DNA of the CDR3: TGTGCCAGCAGCCAAGACGGGGCCCGAACGCCCCAGCATTTT. It encodes CASSQDGARTPQHF.

The chain combines TRBV19 with TRBJ2-7, with 10 bases identical to TRBD1. With 3 bases clipped from V and 7 bases from J, the junction kept 12 bases outside the gene matches. This CDR3 is built from 16 residues. Germline CDR1 reads LNHDA; CDR2 reads SQIVND (reference sequence). This CDR3 reads CASSIIWDRGKEEQYF. In DNA form, the CDR3 reads TGTGCCAGTAGTATCATCTGGGACAGGGGTAAGGAGGAGCAGTACTTC. Filled out from reference TRBV19 and TRBJ2-7, the complete variable domain reads DGGITQSPKYLFRKEGQNVTLSCEQNLNHDAMYWYRQDPGQGLRLIYYSQIVNDFQKGDIAEGYSVSREKKESFPLTVTSAQKNPTAFYLCASSIIWDRGKEEQYFGPGTRLTVT.

The CDR3 DNA reads TGTGCCAGCAGGCCGTGGTGGGATACGCAGTATTTT. It yields the protein CASRPWWDTQYF. This chain uses TRBV7-2 with TRBJ2-3; D unclear. The CDR3 has 12 amino acids. CDR1 and CDR2 (germline): SGHTA, FQGNSA. The ends were cut back, 6 bases at V and 6 bases at J, with 10 bases in the middle.

Concerning this clone itself: This CDR3 fails to terminate in the conserved phenylalanine or tryptophan, so it likely reflects a read error. Because the CDR3's place on the DNA is in doubt, the DNA is left out and the CDR3 is given as listed by TCRdb. The chain joins TRBV19 to TRBJ2-7; TRBD1, the D gene given by the table, was not confirmed from the DNA. Both ends counted, the CDR3 spans 12 residues. Germline lookup yields CDR1 LNHDA and CDR2 SQIVND (reference sequence). The CDR3 reads CASSIEPRLQGA.

The chain uses TRBV28 and TRBJ2-6; 12 positions match TRBD1. The length of the CDR3 is 18 residues. Germline V gene lookup returns CDR1 MDHEN and CDR2 SYDVKM. J was trimmed by 2 bases and V by 7 bases; bases with no gene match: 9. Written as DNA, the CDR3 is TGTGCCAGCAATCGGCGGGGGACAGGGGGCGCTGGGGCCAACGTCCTGACTTTC. Protein product: CASNRRGTGGAGANVLTF.

This sequence joins TRBV3-1 (or the pseudogene TRBV3-2) and TRBJ1-5; D possibly corresponds to TRBD1 (6 bases). V lost 0 bases and J lost 6, with 9 bases in between. Germline V gene sequence: CDR1 LGHDT, CDR2 YNNKEL (reference sequence). The CDR3 is made up of 14 amino acids. The CDR3, as DNA: TGTGCCAGCAGCCAAGATAACAGGGTTCAGCCCCAGCATTTT. Translated: CASSQDNRVQPQHF.

This chain links TRBV7-2 with TRBJ2-2; possibly TRBD1 for D (5 bases). The CDR3 covers 15 residues. Germline lookup yields CDR1 SGHTA and CDR2 FQGNSA. V lost 2 bases and J lost 3, with 10 bases in between. The CDR3 DNA is TGTGCCAGCAGCTTAACCAGGGCGGACACCGGGGAGCTGTTTTTT. Its translation is CASSLTRADTGELFF.

The rearrangement uses TRBV11-2 and TRBJ2-2; 12 nucleotides agree with TRBD1. CDR3 length equals 19 residues. V gave up 5 bases and J gave up 5 bases; unmatched junction bases: 15. Germline values: CDR1 SGHAT, CDR2 FQNNGV. As DNA, the CDR3 is TGTGCCAGCAGCCGGGGGACAGGGGGCTCCCCCCGAAGTACCGGGGAGCTGTTTTTT. Translation: CASSRGTGGSPRSTGELFF. The variable domain in full, with the rest retrieved from reference TRBV11-2 and TRBJ2-2, is EAGVAQSPRYKIIEKRQSVAFWCNPISGHATLYWYQQILGQGPKLLIQFQNNGVVDDSQLPKDRFSAERLKGVDSTLKIQPAKLEDSAVYLCASSRGTGGSPRSTGELFFGEGSRLTVL.

The V and J genes are TRBV5-6 and TRBJ2-2; D is uncertain. This CDR3 has 16 residues. Germline lookup yields CDR1 SGHDT and CDR2 YYEEEE. The V end lost 0 bases, the J end lost 1 base, and 10 bases lay between the germline ends. CDR3 residues: CASSLGLLLNTGELFF. CDR3 nucleotides: TGTGCCAGCAGCTTGGGACTGCTTCTGAACACCGGGGAGCTGTTTTTT.

V usage is TRBV19 and J usage is TRBJ1-1, with D hard to call. V lost 5 bases and J 5 bases, leaving 15 bases between the germline ends. The length of the CDR3 is 14 residues. Germline CDR1 and CDR2: LNHDA and SQIVND (reference sequence). The DNA for the CDR3 is TGTGCCAGTAGTGGACCCGGCACCTGGACTGAAGCTTTCTTT. Translating gives CASSGPGTWTEAFF.

The chain carries TRBV28 and TRBJ1-2; D is undetermined. CDR1 and CDR2 (germline): MDHEN, SYDVKM. This CDR3 is built from 12 residues. Trimming took 6 bases from V and 8 from J, leaving 13 bases between them. In nucleotides, the CDR3 is TGTGCCAGCAGAGTCCCCGGAGGCGGCTACACCTTC. Amino acid sequence: CASRVPGGGYTF.

V gene TRBV5-8 combines with J gene TRBJ1-6, with unresolved D. The germline V gene has CDR1 SGHTS and CDR2 YDEGEE. V was clipped by 0 bases and J by 11 bases, with 12 bases between them. CDR3 size: 14 residues. The CDR3 bases are TGTGCCAGCAGCTTGGCGAGCGGCTATACACCCCTCCACTTT. This translates into CASSLASGYTPLHF.

The V gene is TRBV5-6, the J gene TRBJ1-6, with D uncertain. CDR1 SGHDT and CDR2 YYEEEE come from the germline V gene. Trimming pared 3 bases from V and 6 bases from J, leaving 7 bases between. CDR3 length: 13 amino acids. The DNA for the CDR3 is TGTGCCAGCAGCTCTCCCAGTAATTCACCCCTCCACTTT. The encoded protein is CASSSPSNSPLHF.

V is TRBV29-1 and J is TRBJ2-1; D unclear. This CDR3 is 13 amino acids long. V was trimmed by 3 bases and J by 7 bases, leaving 13 bases between them. The germline gives CDR1 SQVTM, CDR2 ANQGSEA. The CDR3 loop is CSVDEVTGNEQFF. CDR3 DNA sequence: TGCAGCGTTGATGAAGTAACGGGTAATGAGCAGTTCTTC.